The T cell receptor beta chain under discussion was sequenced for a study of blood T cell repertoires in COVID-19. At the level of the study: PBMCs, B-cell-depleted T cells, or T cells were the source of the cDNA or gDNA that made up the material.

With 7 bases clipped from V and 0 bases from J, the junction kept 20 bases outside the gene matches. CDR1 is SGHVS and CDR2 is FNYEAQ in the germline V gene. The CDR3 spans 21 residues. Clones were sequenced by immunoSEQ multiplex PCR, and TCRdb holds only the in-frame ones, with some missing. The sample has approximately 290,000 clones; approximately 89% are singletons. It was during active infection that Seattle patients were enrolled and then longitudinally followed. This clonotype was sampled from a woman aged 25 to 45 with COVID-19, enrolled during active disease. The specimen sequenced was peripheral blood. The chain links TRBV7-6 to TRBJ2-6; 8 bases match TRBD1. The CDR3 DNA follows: TGTGCCAGCAAACCCAACTTCGACAGGGGTCATCTCGACTCTGGGGCCAACGTCCTGACTTTC. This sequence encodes CASKPNFDRGHLDSGANVLTF. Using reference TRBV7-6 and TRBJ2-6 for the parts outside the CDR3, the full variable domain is GAGVSQSPRYKVTKRGQDVALRCDPISGHVSLYWYRQALGQGPEFLTYFNYEAQQDKSGLPNDRFSAERPEGSISTLTIQRTEQRDSAMYRCASKPNFDRGHLDSGANVLTFGAGSRLTVL.